This is a list of T cell receptor beta chains from one sample in a study of technical replicates of blood from a few donors. TCRdb keeps only in-frame clones here, not all; method: immunoSEQ multiplex PCR. The sample lists some 70,000 clones, 95% to 97% occurring once. The sample consisted of T cells isolated from PBMCs. The receptors here all came from a human donor in good health. Each CDR3 is given with its conserved first and last residue. The D gene is left open where the match is weak. Clone size is given for some rows only: seen once, a few or many times, or a class if the clone is expanded.

TRBJ2-7 TRBD2 . TRBV4-1 CASSQVMQREGQRYEQYF TGCGCCAGCAGCCAAGTAATGCAGCGGGAGGGCCAACGGTACGAGCAGTACTTC
TRBJ2-7 TRBD1 once TRBV19 CASSRDRFSEQYF TGTGCCAGTAGTAGGGACAGATTCTCCGAGCAGTACTTC
TRBJ1-5 . . TRBV2 CASSEDSGNQPQHF TGTGCCAGCAGTGAAGATTCAGGGAATCAGCCCCAGCATTTT
TRBJ2-6 . . TRBV27 CASSLSWEGVAGANVLTF TGTGCCAGCAGTTTATCGTGGGAAGGGGTGGCCGGGGCCAACGTCCTGACTTTC
TRBJ2-7 . . TRBV19 CASSIGPGSSYEQYF TGTGCCAGTAGTATAGGACCCGGGAGCTCCTACGAGCAGTACTTC
TRBJ2-1 TRBD2 once TRBV14 CASSQGSRTSGNKQFF TGTGCCAGCAGCCAAGGTAGTCGGACTAGCGGGAACAAGCAGTTCTTC
TRBJ2-7 TRBD1 . TRBV7-9 CASSLGAGTGPYYEQYF TGTGCCAGCAGCCTCGGGGCGGGGACAGGGCCTTACTACGAGCAGTACTTC
TRBJ2-2 TRBD2 . TRBV11-2 CASRPGGSPMNTGELFF TGTGCCAGCAGACCCGGCGGGAGCCCCATGAACACCGGGGAGCTGTTTTTT
TRBJ1-1 . . TRBV7-9 CASRERGGTEAFF TGTGCCAGCAGAGAAAGGGGGGGGACTGAAGCTTTCTTT
TRBJ2-2 . . TRBV7-3 CASSLMGRDRGTGELFF TGTGCCAGCAGCTTAATGGGTCGGGATCGCGGCACCGGGGAGCTGTTTTTT
TRBJ2-7 TRBD2 . TRBV13 CASMGGEAYEQYF TGTGCCAGCATGGGGGGGGAGGCCTACGAGCAGTACTTC
TRBJ1-5 . once TRBV4-2 CASSQEGILQPQHF TGTGCCAGCAGCCAGGAGGGAATACTTCAGCCCCAGCATTTT
TRBJ1-3 . . TRBV6-4 CASSDPRGNTIYF TGTGCCAGCAGTGACCCCCGAGGGAACACCATATATTTT
TRBJ2-6 TRBD1 . TRBV2 CASSLPGQGTGANVLTF TGTGCCAGCAGCTTACCGGGACAGGGCACTGGGGCCAACGTCCTGACTTTC
TRBJ2-5 . . TRBV14 CASSLLALRKETQYF TGTGCCAGCAGCCTCCTGGCGTTGCGGAAAGAGACCCAGTACTTC
TRBJ2-5 . . TRBV6-5 CASSFGTPQETQYF TGTGCCAGCAGTTTCGGGACACCCCAAGAGACCCAGTACTTC
TRBJ2-1 . . TRBV4-1 CASSPQEWDNEQFF TGCGCCAGCAGCCCCCAGGAATGGGACAATGAGCAGTTCTTC
TRBJ1-1 TRBD1 . TRBV28 CASLDRGTEAFF TGTGCCTCCTTGGACAGGGGGACTGAAGCTTTCTTT
TRBJ1-2 . . TRBV6-5 CASFQGEVYTF TGTGCCAGCTTCCAGGGCGAAGTCTACACCTTC
TRBJ2-5 . . TRBV10-3 CAISEDPRETQYF TGTGCCATCAGTGAGGATCCGAGGGAGACCCAGTACTTC
TRBJ2-1 . . TRBV5-1 CASSLNSQGLNEQFF TGCGCCAGCAGCTTAAACTCCCAGGGGCTCAATGAGCAGTTCTTC
TRBJ2-5 TRBD2 . TRBV29-1 CSAPGLAGAQETQYF TGCAGCGCTCCCGGTTTAGCGGGAGCCCAAGAGACCCAGTACTTC
TRBJ1-1 TRBD1 . TRBV30 CAWSIRQGKAFF TGTGCCTGGAGTATCAGACAGGGTAAAGCTTTCTTT
TRBJ2-3 TRBD2 . TRBV6-5 CASSRLAGATDTQYF TGTGCCAGCAGCCGACTAGCGGGAGCCACAGATACGCAGTATTTT
TRBJ1-1 . once TRBV6-5 CASRLGGNTEAFF TGTGCCAGCAGATTAGGGGGAAACACTGAAGCTTTCTTT
TRBJ1-5 . . TRBV28 CASSLSLSQPQHF TGTGCCAGCAGTTTATCCTTATCCCAGCCCCAGCATTTT